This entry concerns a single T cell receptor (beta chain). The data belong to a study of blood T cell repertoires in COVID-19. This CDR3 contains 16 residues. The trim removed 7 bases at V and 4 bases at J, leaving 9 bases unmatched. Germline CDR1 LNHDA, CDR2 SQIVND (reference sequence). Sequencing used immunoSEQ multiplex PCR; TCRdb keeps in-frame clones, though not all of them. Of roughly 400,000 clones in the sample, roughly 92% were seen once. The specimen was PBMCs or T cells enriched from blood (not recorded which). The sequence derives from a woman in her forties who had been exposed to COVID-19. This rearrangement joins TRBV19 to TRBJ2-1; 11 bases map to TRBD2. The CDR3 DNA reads TGTGCCAGTACCCTAGGGGCTAGCGGGAGGTACAATGAGCAGTTCTTC. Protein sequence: CASTLGASGRYNEQFF.